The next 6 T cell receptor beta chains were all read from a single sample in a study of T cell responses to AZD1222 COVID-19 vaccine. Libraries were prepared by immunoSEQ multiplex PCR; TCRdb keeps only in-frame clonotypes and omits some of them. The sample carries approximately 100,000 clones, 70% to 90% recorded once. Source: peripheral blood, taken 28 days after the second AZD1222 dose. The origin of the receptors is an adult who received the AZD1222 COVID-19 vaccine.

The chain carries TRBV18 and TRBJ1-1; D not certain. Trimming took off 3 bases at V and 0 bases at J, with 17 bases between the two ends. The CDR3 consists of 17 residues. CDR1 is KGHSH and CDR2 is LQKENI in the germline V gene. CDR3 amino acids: CASSPVGQSAMNTEAFF. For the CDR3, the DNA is TGTGCCAGCTCACCCGTCGGGCAGAGCGCAATGAACACTGAAGCTTTCTTT. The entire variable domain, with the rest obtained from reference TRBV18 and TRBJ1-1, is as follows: NAGVMQNPRHLVRRRGQEARLRCSPMKGHSHVYWYRQLPEEGLKFMVYLQKENIIDESGMPKERFSAEFPKEGPSILRIQQVVRGDSAAYFCASSPVGQSAMNTEAFFGQGTRLTVV.

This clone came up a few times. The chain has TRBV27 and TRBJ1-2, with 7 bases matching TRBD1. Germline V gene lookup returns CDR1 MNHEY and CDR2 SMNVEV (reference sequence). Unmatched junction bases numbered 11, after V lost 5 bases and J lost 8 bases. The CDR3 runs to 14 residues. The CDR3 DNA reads TGTGCCAGCAGTCGGGCCGGACAGGTAGGGGGCTACACCTTC. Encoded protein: CASSRAGQVGGYTF.

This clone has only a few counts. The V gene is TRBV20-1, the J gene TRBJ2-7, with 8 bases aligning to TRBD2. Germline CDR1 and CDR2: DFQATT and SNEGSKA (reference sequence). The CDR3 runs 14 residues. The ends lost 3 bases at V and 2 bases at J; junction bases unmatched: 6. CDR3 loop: CSASYSGNAYEQYF. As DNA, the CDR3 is TGCAGTGCTAGTTATAGCGGGAATGCCTACGAGCAGTACTTC.

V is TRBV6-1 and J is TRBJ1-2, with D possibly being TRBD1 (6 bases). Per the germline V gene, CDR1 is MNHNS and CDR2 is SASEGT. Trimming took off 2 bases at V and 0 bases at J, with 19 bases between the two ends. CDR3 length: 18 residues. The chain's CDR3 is CASSEYGTKERANYGYTF. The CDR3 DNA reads TGTGCCAGCAGTGAATATGGGACAAAGGAGCGAGCTAACTATGGCTACACCTTC.

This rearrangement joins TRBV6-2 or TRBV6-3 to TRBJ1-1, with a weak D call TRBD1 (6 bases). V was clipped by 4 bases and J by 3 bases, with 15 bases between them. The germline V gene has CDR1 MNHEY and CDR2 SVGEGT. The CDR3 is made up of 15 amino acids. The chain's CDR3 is CASSSPGQGYTEAFF. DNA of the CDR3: TGTGCCAGCAGTTCGCCGGGACAAGGATACACTGAAGCTTTCTTT.

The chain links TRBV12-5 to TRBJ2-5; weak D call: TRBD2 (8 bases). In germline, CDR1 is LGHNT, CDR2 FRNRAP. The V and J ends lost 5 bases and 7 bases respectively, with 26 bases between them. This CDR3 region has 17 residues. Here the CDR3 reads CASGTYSGAGGKGTQYF. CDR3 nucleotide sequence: TGTGCTAGTGGTACATATAGCGGGGCAGGGGGTAAGGGGACCCAGTACTTC.